Shown below are 20 T cell receptor beta chains from a single sample sequenced in a study of identifying expanded T cells in peripheral blood. The assay was immunoSEQ multiplex PCR, and TCRdb's table has in-frame clones only and misses some. This table holds more than 90,000 clones, 70% to 90% found once. Sequences were obtained from blood. The receptors shown here come from a person aged 18 to 69 in good health.

V gene TRBV9 combines with J gene TRBJ2-5, with 9 bases lining up with TRBD2. Trimming cost V 0 bases and J 2 bases; bases outside gene matches: 2. The CDR3 extends over 15 amino acids. CDR1 is SGDLS and CDR2 is YYNGEE in the germline V gene. CDR3 in amino acids: CASSVEGLAQETQYF. In DNA form, the CDR3 reads TGTGCCAGCAGCGTAGAGGGACTAGCTCAAGAGACCCAGTACTTC.

V usage is TRBV10-3 and J usage is TRBJ2-6; 7 bases align to TRBD1. Trimming cost V 5 bases and J 0 bases; bases outside gene matches: 10. CDR3 size: 18 residues. From germline, CDR1 is ENHRY and CDR2 SYGVKD. DNA for the CDR3: TGTGCCATCAGTCCATTCGGGACAGCGATCTCTGGGGCCAACGTCCTGACTTTC. Encoded protein: CAISPFGTAISGANVLTF.

V is TRBV6-6 and J is TRBJ1-3; D may be TRBD1 (5 bases). Trimming pared 5 bases from V and 0 bases from J, leaving 11 bases between. The CDR3 covers 15 residues. Germline V gene sequence: CDR1 MNHNY, CDR2 SVGAGI (reference sequence). The CDR3, as DNA: TGTGCCAGCAGTAGGGACGGCAGCTCTGGAAACACCATATATTTT. It is translated as CASSRDGSSGNTIYF.

The rearrangement uses TRBV7-8 and TRBJ2-3; D gene uncertain. The germline V gene encodes CDR1 SGHVS and CDR2 FQNEAQ. Trimming took 5 bases from V and 2 from J, leaving 14 bases between them. The CDR3 is 15 residues long. The CDR3: CASSPKPGPTDTQYF. As DNA, the CDR3 is TGTGCCAGCAGCCCGAAGCCCGGACCCACAGATACGCAGTATTTT.

The V gene is TRBV5-4, the J gene TRBJ2-2, with TRBD2 matching 7 bases. The CDR3 is 15 amino acids. V dropped 5 bases and J dropped 9; count of bases not matched to a gene: 13. Germline-derived CDR1 and CDR2 are SGHNT and YYREEE (reference sequence). The CDR3 DNA reads as TGTGCCAGCAGTTCTCCGCGACTAGCTGGGAGGGAGCTGTTTTTT. Translated: CASSSPRLAGRELFF.

This CDR3 reads CASSSKRQGHYGYTF. The DNA of the CDR3 is TGTGCCAGCAGTTCCAAACGACAGGGCCACTATGGCTACACCTTC. J is TRBJ1-2 and V is TRBV7-8; TRBD1 aligns across 7 bases. The V and J ends lost 6 bases and 3 bases, in that order; junction bases with no gene match: 10. Germline values: CDR1 SGHVS, CDR2 FQNEAQ. CDR3 length: 15 amino acids.

V usage is TRBV7-9 and J usage is TRBJ1-4; unclear D gene. The germline gives CDR1 SEHNR, CDR2 FQNEAQ (reference sequence). The CDR3 loop spans 16 amino acids. Trimming removed 2 bases from V and 2 bases from J, with 12 bases in between. The DNA for the CDR3 is TGTGCCAGCAGCTTACTTGGCAGTTCCACTAATGAAAAACTGTTTTTT. Amino acid sequence: CASSLLGSSTNEKLFF.

This clone was counted a single time. The chain combines TRBV4-1 with TRBJ2-7, with unresolved D. Germline values: CDR1 MGHRA, CDR2 YSYEKL. The CDR3 runs 13 residues. The V end was cut by 1 base, the J end by 2 bases, with 6 bases between. The CDR3: CASSQGYTYEQYF. CDR3 nucleotide sequence: TGCGCCAGCAGCCAAGGATACACCTACGAGCAGTACTTC.

The J gene is TRBJ2-7, the V gene TRBV18; TRBD1 matches at 8 bases. V dropped 3 bases and J dropped 4; count of bases not matched to a gene: 8. CDR1 and CDR2 from the germline V gene are KGHSH and LQKENI. The CDR3 runs to 15 residues. As DNA, the CDR3 is TGTGCCAGCTCACCTCCCTTGGACAGGGTATACGAGCAGTACTTC. Residues: CASSPPLDRVYEQYF.

The chain recombines TRBV2 with TRBJ1-4; D gene unclear. Looked up from germline, CDR1 is SNHLY and CDR2 is FYNNEI. The CDR3 sequence is 14 residues long. The V and J ends lost 3 bases and 2 bases respectively, with 7 bases between them. Here the CDR3 reads CASSEQNTNEKLFF. For the CDR3, the DNA is TGTGCCAGCAGTGAGCAAAACACTAATGAAAAACTGTTTTTT.

The chain uses TRBV25-1 and TRBJ2-7; 8 bases agree with TRBD1. The trim removed 7 bases at V and 3 bases at J, leaving 8 bases unmatched. Germline V lookup: CDR1 MGHDK, CDR2 SYGVNS. This CDR3 contains 14 residues. The CDR3 coding sequence is TGTGCCAGCACCCAGGGGGCGAATGTCTACGAGCAGTACTTC. Protein product: CASTQGANVYEQYF.

The chain uses TRBV6-5 and TRBJ1-4; D is perhaps TRBD1 (5 bases). The CDR3 spans 13 residues. V lost 6 bases and J lost 8, with 13 bases in between. The germline CDR1 and CDR2 sequences are MNHEY and SVGAGI. CDR3 loop: CASSVGPSEKLFF. The CDR3 region has the DNA TGTGCCAGCAGCGTGGGACCGTCGGAAAAACTGTTTTTT.

The chain carries TRBV4-1 and TRBJ2-1, with D maybe TRBD2 (6 bases). From germline, CDR1 is MGHRA and CDR2 YSYEKL. The CDR3 consists of 14 residues. V dropped 1 base and J dropped 6 bases, with 10 bases sitting between them. The CDR3 DNA reads as TGCGCCAGCAGCCAAGGGCTAGCGCTCAATGAGCAGTTCTTC. Residues: CASSQGLALNEQFF.

This clone came up once. This sequence joins TRBV2 and TRBJ2-1; 12 bases agree with TRBD2. Losses at the gene ends were 7 bases for V and 10 bases for J; bases not matched to a gene: 8. CDR3 length: 14 amino acids. CDR1 and CDR2 (germline): SNHLY, FYNNEI. In nucleotides, the CDR3 is TGTGCCAGCATCGGACTAGCGGGGCCCTGGGAGCAGTTCTTC. Its translation is CASIGLAGPWEQFF.

The CDR3 sequence: CASSLVARGNEQYF. For the CDR3, the DNA is TGTGCCAGCAGCTTAGTCGCCAGGGGCAACGAGCAGTACTTC. The chain has TRBV7-9 and TRBJ2-7; D is perhaps TRBD1 (6 bases). The V gene lost 1 base and the J gene lost 5 bases, with 12 bases spanning the gap. This CDR3 contains 14 residues. Per germline, CDR1 SEHNR and CDR2 FQNEAQ (reference sequence).

The chain links TRBV6-5 to TRBJ2-2; D may correspond to TRBD1 or TRBD2 (5 bases each). This CDR3 is built from 15 residues. The V gene lost 9 bases and the J gene lost 4 bases, with 18 bases spanning the gap. Per germline, CDR1 MNHEY and CDR2 SVGAGI. The DNA for the CDR3 is TGTGCCAGGAACACCCCCGGGACCACCACCGGGGAGCTGTTTTTT. This sequence encodes CARNTPGTTTGELFF.

The table lists this clone with a few counts. V is TRBV2 and J is TRBJ1-5; no reliable D call. This CDR3 is built from 13 residues. The germline CDR1 and CDR2 sequences are SNHLY and FYNNEI. V lost 7 bases and J lost 4, with 11 bases in between. The CDR3 loop is CASKGDRNQPQHF. DNA for the CDR3: TGTGCCAGCAAGGGAGACCGAAATCAGCCCCAGCATTTT.

The chain carries TRBV10-3 and TRBJ1-6, with TRBD1 as a possible D gene (6 bases). The ends were cut back, 11 bases at V and 7 bases at J, with 15 bases in the middle. In germline, CDR1 is ENHRY, CDR2 SYGVKD. The CDR3 has 13 amino acids. For the CDR3, the DNA is TGTGCCGTACACCGGGACATCAATTCACCCCTCCACTTT. Residues: CAVHRDINSPLHF.

V usage is TRBV19 and J usage is TRBJ1-1, with D perhaps TRBD1 (5 bases). Germline CDR1 and CDR2: LNHDA and SQIVND (reference sequence). The CDR3 is made up of 14 amino acids. V was trimmed by 7 bases and J by 3 bases, leaving 15 bases between them. The chain's CDR3 is CASTLGRRDTEAFF. CDR3 bases: TGTGCCAGTACCTTGGGACGGCGGGACACTGAAGCTTTCTTT.

This clone occurred once. The chain links TRBV5-5 to TRBJ1-1; D is unresolved. The CDR3 runs to 14 residues. V was cut by 0 bases and J by 1 base, with 7 bases left in between. Germline loops: CDR1 SGHKS, CDR2 YYEKEE (reference sequence). Written as DNA, the CDR3 is TGTGCCAGCAGCTTGGCCTGGCGGAACACTGAAGCTTTCTTT. This codes for CASSLAWRNTEAFF.